These 31 T cell receptor beta chains were sequenced from one sample in a study of T cells in Graves' hyperthyroidism and ophthalmopathy (dated by TCRdb to between 2019 and 2020). Libraries were prepared through multiplex PCR. Sequencing relied on an Illumina HiSeq 2000. Amplification of TCR beta CDR3 regions was carried out from RNA transcripts. The TCR CDR3 was subjected to a first round of RT-PCR using the HTBI primer set and the Qiagen OneStep RT-PCR kit. The public reads were quality trimmed at Q25 with fastp and then assembled into clones with MiXCR by TCRdb, keeping productive beta chains. Every entry covers one CDR3 protein and lists the most common genes and DNA from its rows. The sample table holds about 350,000 distinct CDR3 sequences, of which about 13% were seen once. The ten most abundant clones make up 34% of the sample. Sequencing used blood. These receptors all stem from a woman in her forties with Graves' ophthalmopathy.

In this sample, this clonotype turned up many times. This chain uses TRBV12-3 or TRBV12-4 with TRBJ1-1, with D unclear. There are 14 residues in the CDR3. V lost 8 bases and J lost 6, with 19 bases in between. The CDR3 DNA sequence: TGTGCCAGCTTACCAACGGGGTCATACGCTGAAGCTTTCTTT. It is translated as CASLPTGSYAEAFF.

This clonotype was counted only a few times. V usage is TRBV6-1 and J usage is TRBJ1-5, with D perhaps TRBD1 (5 bases). CDR1 MNHNS and CDR2 SASEGT come from the germline V gene. The CDR3 contains 13 residues. Between the trimmed V and J ends, which lost 6 bases and 5 bases, there was a span of 11 bases. For the CDR3, the DNA is TGTGCCAGCAGGGCCAGGGTGGATCAGCCCCAGCATTTT. Its protein is CASRARVDQPQHF.

This clonotype was recorded many times. The rearrangement uses TRBV28 and TRBJ1-4; D is ambiguous. V was cut by 6 bases and J by 2 bases, with 22 bases left in between. CDR1 is MDHEN, CDR2 SYDVKM, per germline. The CDR3 is 18 residues long. CDR3 DNA sequence: TGTGCCAGCAGCCCTCAGTTCCCCGGGTCTTTCACTAATGAAAAACTGTTTTTT. This translates into CASSPQFPGSFTNEKLFF. Full variable domain (rest looked up from reference TRBV28 and TRBJ1-4): DVKVTQSSRYLVKRTGEKVFLECVQDMDHENMFWYRQDPGLGLRLIYFSYDVKMKEKGDIPEGYSVSREKKERFSLILESASTNQTSMYLCASSPQFPGSFTNEKLFFGSGTQLSVL.

This clonotype appeared a few times. V is TRBV20-1 and J is TRBJ2-5; TRBD2 aligns across 13 bases. There are 16 residues in the CDR3. From germline, CDR1 is DFQATT and CDR2 SNEGSKA (reference sequence). Trimming took 6 bases from V and 4 from J; bases not matched to a gene: 11. CDR3 nucleotides: TGCAGTGCAACTACTAGCGGGGGGGCCTTCGGAGAGACCCAGTACTTC. Translating it yields CSATTSGGAFGETQYF.

Ten or more counts support this clonotype. This sequence joins TRBV28 and TRBJ1-1; D unclear. CDR3 length equals 14 residues. The V gene lost 2 bases and the J gene lost 1 base, with 8 bases spanning the gap. CDR1 is MDHEN and CDR2 is SYDVKM in the germline V gene. CDR3 sequence: CASSLVARNTEAFF. As DNA, the CDR3 is TGTGCCAGCAGTTTAGTCGCCCGGAACACTGAAGCTTTCTTT.

The V call is TRBV7-6, the J call TRBJ2-7, with TRBD1 identical over 8 bases. V was clipped by 1 base and J by 4 bases; unmatched bases: 6. This CDR3 has 15 amino acids. Per the germline V gene, CDR1 is SGHVS and CDR2 is FNYEAQ. CDR3 DNA sequence: TGTGCCAGCAGCTTAGGACAGGGGCAACGATACGAGCAGTACTTC. This sequence encodes CASSLGQGQRYEQYF.

At least ten counts were recorded for this clonotype. V gene TRBV13 combines with J gene TRBJ1-2, with a weak D call TRBD1 (6 bases). The germline V gene encodes CDR1 PRHDT and CDR2 FYEKMQ (reference sequence). This CDR3 has 14 amino acids. V lost 5 bases and J lost 8, with 18 bases in between. DNA of the CDR3: TGTGCCAGCAGCGGCGGCCGGGGGGCTTGGGGCTACACCTTC. Protein: CASSGGRGAWGYTF. Using reference TRBV13 and TRBJ1-2 for the parts outside the CDR3, the full variable domain is AAGVIQSPRHLIKEKRETATLKCYPIPRHDTVYWYQQGPGQDPQFLISFYEKMQSDKGSIPDRFSAQQFSDYHSELNMSSLELGDSALYFCASSGGRGAWGYTFGSGTRLTVV.

This clonotype was recorded a few times. The V call is TRBV29-1, the J call TRBJ1-1, with D unresolved. V shed 6 bases and J shed 0 bases, with 11 bases lying between them. Germline values: CDR1 SQVTM, CDR2 ANQGSEA. CDR3 length: 13 residues. The CDR3 region has the DNA TGCAGCGTATGGGTCTTCATGAACACTGAAGCTTTCTTT. It yields the protein CSVWVFMNTEAFF.

This chain joins TRBV18 and TRBJ2-3; TRBD2 matches at 8 bases. Germline trimming cut 2 bases from V and 0 bases from J; bases unmatched to any gene: 4. This CDR3 contains 16 residues. Germline lookup yields CDR1 KGHSH and CDR2 LQKENI. CDR3 protein: CASSPFSGISTDTQYF. The DNA for the CDR3 is TGTGCCAGCTCACCATTTAGCGGGATAAGCACAGATACGCAGTATTTT.

There are many counts of this clonotype. The chain joins TRBV6-1 to TRBJ2-3; 7 bases map to TRBD2. This CDR3 is built from 17 residues. Germline CDR1 MNHNS, CDR2 SASEGT. V was pared by 7 bases and J by 2 bases, with 15 bases of the junction left unmatched. The CDR3 bases are TGTGCCAGCACCCAGACTAGCAGAGGTTTCTCCACAGATACGCAGTATTTT. Translation: CASTQTSRGFSTDTQYF.

The chain joins TRBV24-1 to TRBJ2-2; TRBD1 matches at 7 bases. CDR1 is KGHDR, CDR2 SFDVKD, per germline. V was pared by 5 bases and J by 5 bases, with 4 bases of the junction left unmatched. This CDR3 comprises 14 residues. CDR3 in amino acids: CATSGDRVTGELFF. The CDR3 nucleotides are TGTGCCACCAGTGGTGACAGGGTTACCGGGGAGCTGTTTTTT.

This clonotype was counted many times. This chain connects TRBV6-6 to TRBJ1-1; D remains unclear. The V gene's germline CDR1 is MNHNY and CDR2 SVGAGI (reference sequence). The V gene lost 2 bases and the J gene lost 0 bases, with 7 bases spanning the gap. This CDR3 is 14 amino acids long. This CDR3 reads CASSYRQMNTEAFF. The CDR3 DNA reads TGTGCCAGCAGTTACAGGCAGATGAACACTGAAGCTTTCTTT.

This clonotype was recorded many times. J is TRBJ2-5 and V is TRBV12-3 or TRBV12-4; D not resolved. V was shortened by 0 bases and J by 1 base, with 6 bases between the two germline ends. The CDR3 loop spans 14 amino acids. As DNA, the CDR3 is TGTGCCAGCAGTTTAGCGAGAGCCCAAGAGACCCAGTACTTC. It is translated as CASSLARAQETQYF.

In its sample, this clonotype was seen many times. V and J are TRBV6-5 and TRBJ1-2; D not resolved. The CDR3 runs to 13 residues. V lost 6 bases to trimming and J lost 3 bases, with 11 bases between them. Germline V gives CDR1 MNHEY, CDR2 SVGAGI. This CDR3 reads CASRSWQDYGYTF. DNA of the CDR3: TGTGCCAGCAGGAGTTGGCAGGACTATGGCTACACCTTC.

This clonotype was detected many times. The rearrangement joins TRBV19 to TRBJ1-2; D is perhaps TRBD1 (5 bases). Germline V CDR1 and CDR2: LNHDA, SQIVND (reference sequence). V was cut by 7 bases and J by 2 bases, with 14 bases left in between. CDR3 length: 14 residues. CDR3 protein: CASTPTAYNYGYTF. Here the CDR3 DNA reads TGTGCCAGTACCCCGACAGCCTACAACTATGGCTACACCTTC. Looking up the rest from reference TRBV19 and TRBJ1-2 gives the full variable domain: DGGITQSPKYLFRKEGQNVTLSCEQNLNHDAMYWYRQDPGQGLRLIYYSQIVNDFQKGDIAEGYSVSREKKESFPLTVTSAQKNPTAFYLCASTPTAYNYGYTFGSGTRLTVV.

This clonotype appeared a few times. This chain joins TRBV7-9 and TRBJ2-2; D may correspond to TRBD1 or TRBD2 (6 bases each). V was clipped by 8 bases and J by 3 bases, with 13 bases between them. CDR1 is SEHNR, CDR2 FQNEAQ, per germline (reference sequence). This CDR3 spans 14 amino acids. In DNA form, the CDR3 reads TGTGCCAGCTACGCCCGGGGGCACACCGGGGAGCTGTTTTTT. It is translated as CASYARGHTGELFF. Supplemented by reference TRBV7-9 and TRBJ2-2, the full variable domain reads DTGVSQNPRHKITKRGQNVTFRCDPISEHNRLYWYRQTLGQGPEFLTYFQNEAQLEKSRLLSDRFSAERPKGSFSTLEIQRTEQGDSAMYLCASYARGHTGELFFGEGSRLTVL.

The sample holds many counts of this clonotype. This chain links TRBV29-1 with TRBJ1-2, with D perhaps TRBD1 (6 bases). The CDR3 runs 13 residues. Germline values: CDR1 SQVTM, CDR2 ANQGSEA. Trimming cost V 6 bases and J 3 bases, with 14 bases left between them. Written as DNA, the CDR3 is TGCAGCGTCCTCCCAAGGGGGTACTATGGCTACACCTTC. This encodes CSVLPRGYYGYTF.

The J gene is TRBJ2-7, the V gene TRBV20-1; D gene ambiguous. Germline values: CDR1 DFQATT, CDR2 SNEGSKA (reference sequence). Trimming removed 5 bases at V and 5 bases at J, with 16 bases between. The CDR3 runs to 13 residues. DNA for the CDR3: TGCAGTGCTTCTATCCGGTCGGTCCACGAGCAGTACTTC. Its protein is CSASIRSVHEQYF.

This clonotype was seen repeatedly, ten times or more. V gene TRBV7-9 combines with J gene TRBJ2-7, with D tentatively TRBD1 (5 bases). Germline loops: CDR1 SEHNR, CDR2 FQNEAQ (reference sequence). The CDR3 length is 13 residues. V was cut by 7 bases and J by 5 bases, with 15 bases left in between. CDR3 sequence (DNA): TGTGCCAGCATCAGGGTTTTGGAGAACGAGCAGTACTTC. Translated: CASIRVLENEQYF.

This clonotype has a count of ten or more. The chain has TRBV20-1 and TRBJ2-7; 9 bases are shared with TRBD2. CDR3 length equals 15 residues. The germline V gene has CDR1 DFQATT and CDR2 SNEGSKA (reference sequence). With V trimmed by 6 bases and J by 0 bases, 9 bases remained unmatched. The CDR3 loop reads CSAQPSSGVSYEQYF. The CDR3 coding sequence is TGCAGTGCCCAACCGTCTAGCGGGGTCTCCTACGAGCAGTACTTC.

The sample holds a few counts of this clonotype. A much larger clone lies a single base off, so this may be a read error. This chain connects TRBV24-1 to TRBJ2-7; D remains ambiguous. V was cut by 4 bases and J by 2 bases, with 8 bases left in between. The CDR3 covers 13 residues. In germline, CDR1 is KGHDR, CDR2 SFDVKD. The CDR3 region has the DNA TGTGCCACCAGTGAAGCGAGGACCTACGAGCAGTACTTC. Its translation is CATSEARTYEQYF.

The rearrangement joins TRBV9 to TRBJ2-7, with 10 positions matching TRBD1. The junction had 12 bases not matched to a gene; V was cut back by 4 bases and J by 2 bases. The length of the CDR3 is 17 residues. Germline V lookup: CDR1 SGDLS, CDR2 YYNGEE. CDR3 loop: CASSLQPSGQGTYEQYF. The CDR3 coding sequence is TGTGCCAGCAGCTTACAACCCTCGGGACAGGGGACCTACGAGCAGTACTTC.

This clonotype appeared many times. This chain connects TRBV11-3 to TRBJ2-3, with no clear D. V dropped 4 bases and J dropped 4 bases, with 6 bases sitting between them. The CDR3 covers 12 residues. From germline, CDR1 is SGHNT and CDR2 YENEEA. As DNA, the CDR3 is TGTGCCAGCAGCTCTTCACCAGATACGCAGTATTTT. It encodes CASSSSPDTQYF.

There are many counts of this clonotype. The rearrangement uses TRBV27 and TRBJ2-2, with D perhaps TRBD1 (6 bases). V was pared by 6 bases and J by 6 bases, with 14 bases between. Germline V gives CDR1 MNHEY, CDR2 SMNVEV (reference sequence). The CDR3 contains 14 residues. CDR3 nucleotides: TGTGCCAGCAGATTCTCCGGGACACCCGGGGAGCTGTTTTTT. The encoded protein is CASRFSGTPGELFF.

The V call is TRBV14, the J call TRBJ2-3; D not certain. The CDR3 covers 16 residues. Germline CDR1 SGHDN, CDR2 FVKESK. V was cut by 5 bases and J by 0 bases, with 15 bases left in between. The CDR3 DNA reads TGTGCCAGCAGCGCCCGACGAGGAGCCAGCACAGATACGCAGTATTTT. Encoded protein: CASSARRGASTDTQYF.

This clonotype was observed at least ten times. The chain couples TRBV27 to TRBJ1-5, with D perhaps matching TRBD1 (5 bases). This CDR3 comprises 14 residues. The germline CDR1 and CDR2 sequences are MNHEY and SMNVEV (reference sequence). V lost 2 bases and J 7 bases, leaving 12 bases between the germline ends. In DNA, the CDR3 is TGTGCCAGCAGTTTAGGGTCAGGGCGACAGCCCCAGCATTTT. It codes for CASSLGSGRQPQHF.

V and J are TRBV3-1 and TRBJ2-1; tentatively, D is TRBD1 or TRBD2 (5 bases each). Germline CDR1 LGHDT, CDR2 YNNKEL (reference sequence). CDR3 length: 16 residues. Trimming removed 1 base from V and 7 bases from J, with 17 bases in between. As DNA, the CDR3 is TGTGCCAGCAGCCAAGTTTATTCGGGGCAGTTTAATGAGCAGTTCTTC. It codes for CASSQVYSGQFNEQFF.

This clonotype was seen a few times. The chain joins TRBV5-1 to TRBJ2-2; no firm D call. V gave up 2 bases and J gave up 5 bases, with 7 bases separating them. CDR3 length: 13 amino acids. Germline V gene data show CDR1 as SGHRS and CDR2 as YFSETQ. The CDR3 DNA reads TGCGCCAGCAGCTTTGTTGCAACCGGGGAGCTGTTTTTT. Its translation: CASSFVATGELFF.

This clonotype has at least ten counts. The J gene is TRBJ1-4, the V gene TRBV12-3 or TRBV12-4, with D hard to call. This CDR3 has 13 residues. Trimming pared 2 bases from V and 5 bases from J, leaving 6 bases between. CDR3 sequence reads: CASSLLRNEKLFF. DNA for the CDR3: TGTGCCAGCAGTTTATTAAGGAATGAAAAACTGTTTTTT.

DNA of the CDR3: TGTGCCAGCAGTTACTCAGGAGGGATTGGACTGGGGGGGACCCAGTACTTC. It translates to CASSYSGGIGLGGTQYF. This chain links TRBV6-5 with TRBJ2-5; D might be TRBD2 (6 bases). This CDR3 has 17 residues. V was trimmed by 0 bases and J by 7 bases, leaving 21 bases between them. CDR1 is MNHEY, CDR2 SVGAGI, per germline.

This chain joins TRBV5-1 and TRBJ2-7; 7 nucleotides agree with TRBD1. Germline V gene sequence: CDR1 SGHRS, CDR2 YFSETQ. This CDR3 has 13 residues. With V trimmed by 4 bases and J by 5 bases, 6 bases remained unmatched. The CDR3 nucleotides read TGCGCCAGCAGCCCAGGGGGAATGAACGAGCAGTACTTC. It translates to CASSPGGMNEQYF.